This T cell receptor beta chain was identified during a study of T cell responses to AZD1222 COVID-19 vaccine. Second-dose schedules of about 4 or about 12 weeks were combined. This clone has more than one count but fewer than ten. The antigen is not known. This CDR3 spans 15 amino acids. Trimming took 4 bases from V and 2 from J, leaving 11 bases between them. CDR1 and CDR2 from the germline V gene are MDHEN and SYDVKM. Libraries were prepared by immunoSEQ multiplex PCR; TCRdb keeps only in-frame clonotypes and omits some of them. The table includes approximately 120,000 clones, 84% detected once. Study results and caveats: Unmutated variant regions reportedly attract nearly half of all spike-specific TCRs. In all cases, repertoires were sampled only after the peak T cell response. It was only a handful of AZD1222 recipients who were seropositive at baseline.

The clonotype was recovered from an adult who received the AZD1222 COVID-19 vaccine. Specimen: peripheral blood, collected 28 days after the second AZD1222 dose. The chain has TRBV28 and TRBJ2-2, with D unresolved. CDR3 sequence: CASSSDTRNTGELFF. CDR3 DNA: TGTGCCAGCAGTTCCGACACGAGAAACACCGGGGAGCTGTTTTTT.